Described below is a single T cell receptor beta chain sequence and its context. The antigen is unknown. These data come from a study of cytotoxic CD8 clonotypes in ibrutinib-treated CLL. The protocol was immunoSEQ multiplex PCR, while the TCRdb copy is restricted to in-frame clones and leaves out a portion. Among around 160,000 clones listed, roughly 88% were seen once. Study-wide points: Clonality was elevated at ibrutinib response and had returned toward baseline at progression.

CDR1 and CDR2 from the germline V gene are SEHNR and FQNEAQ (reference sequence). There are 15 residues in the CDR3. Trimming pared 5 bases from V and 1 base from J, leaving 12 bases between. J is TRBJ2-1 and V is TRBV7-9; D may be TRBD1 (6 bases). This clonotype was sampled from a human donor with chronic lymphocytic leukemia. Sequencing was performed on PBMCs, taken at disease progression, from a patient treated with ibrutinib. The CDR3 DNA reads as TGTGCCAGCAGCCCACAGGGATATTCCTACAATGAGCAGTTCTTC. This sequence encodes CASSPQGYSYNEQFF.